These 31 T cell receptor beta chains originate from one sample sequenced in a study of blood T cell repertoires in COVID-19. Clones were read by immunoSEQ multiplex PCR, and TCRdb kept only the in-frame ones, dropping some. The sample contains about 200,000 clones, about 90% of which appear only once. The sample taken for sequencing was peripheral blood. The source is a woman between 65 and 79 years old with acute or convalescent COVID-19.

V usage is TRBV7-8 and J usage is TRBJ2-7; 7 bases fit TRBD2. With V trimmed by 0 bases and J by 0 bases, 5 bases remained unmatched. CDR3 length: 16 residues. Germline V gene sequence: CDR1 SGHVS, CDR2 FQNEAQ. The CDR3 DNA follows: TGTGCCAGCAGCTTAGCGTTTGGCGGGAGCTCCTACGAGCAGTACTTC. It encodes CASSLAFGGSSYEQYF.

A single count supports this clone. The chain recombines TRBV3-1 (or the pseudogene TRBV3-2) with TRBJ1-6, with 7 positions matching TRBD1. With V trimmed by 6 bases and J by 10 bases, 9 bases remained unmatched. CDR1 LGHDT and CDR2 YNNKEL come from the germline V gene (reference sequence). There are 14 residues in the CDR3. The DNA of the CDR3 is TGTGCCAGCAGTAATCCGGGACAGCAATCACCCCTCCACTTT. Encoded protein: CASSNPGQQSPLHF.

CDR3 coding DNA: TGTGCCAGCAGCCCGAGACTGAGCGTGGGCAATCAGCCCCAGCATTTT. Amino acids: CASSPRLSVGNQPQHF. J is TRBJ1-5 and V is TRBV5-8, with D unresolved. Trimming cost V 4 bases and J 2 bases, with 16 bases left between them. This CDR3 contains 16 residues. CDR1 and CDR2 (germline): SGHTS, YDEGEE.

This chain uses TRBV7-3 with TRBJ2-5; D is unresolved. Germline-derived CDR1 and CDR2 are SGHTA and FQGTGA. The CDR3 length is 15 residues. Trimming left V 0 bases short and J 1 base short, with 9 bases between. The CDR3 region is CASSLTTHPQETQYF. The CDR3 nucleotides are TGTGCCAGCAGCTTAACTACTCATCCCCAAGAGACCCAGTACTTC.

As concerns this clone: The sample carries other DNA sequences with the same CDR3. V gene TRBV11-3 combines with J gene TRBJ2-7; D is undetermined. Germline assignment: CDR1 SGHNT and CDR2 YENEEA. CDR3 size: 14 residues. Trimming took 1 base from V and 0 from J, leaving 7 bases between them. The chain's CDR3 is CASSLGPSSYEQYF. DNA of the CDR3: TGTGCCAGCAGCTTAGGCCCTAGCTCCTACGAGCAGTACTTC.

The V gene is TRBV2, the J gene TRBJ1-2; perhaps TRBD1 as D (6 bases). This CDR3 has 14 amino acids. CDR1 is SNHLY and CDR2 is FYNNEI in the germline V gene. V lost 6 bases and J 5 bases, leaving 16 bases between the germline ends. This CDR3 is CASRAGAGRYGYTF. The CDR3 DNA sequence: TGTGCCAGCAGGGCGGGGGCCGGGCGGTATGGCTACACCTTC.

In DNA, the CDR3 is TGTGCCAGCAGGGCCAGGGGAGAGAATGGCTACACCTTC. Protein: CASRARGENGYTF. This chain links TRBV6-5 with TRBJ1-2, with a possible D match to TRBD1 (6 bases). This CDR3 is 13 amino acids long. Germline values: CDR1 MNHEY, CDR2 SVGAGI. With 6 bases removed from V and 6 bases from J, the gap between germline ends came to 14 bases.

This rearrangement joins TRBV18 to TRBJ1-4, with 8 bases identical to TRBD1. There are 15 residues in the CDR3. The V and J ends lost 6 bases and 11 bases, in that order; junction bases with no gene match: 14. The germline V gene encodes CDR1 KGHSH and CDR2 LQKENI. CDR3 amino acids: CASSQETGEVRKLFF. CDR3 coding DNA: TGTGCCAGCTCTCAAGAGACAGGGGAGGTTCGGAAACTGTTTTTT.

J is TRBJ2-7 and V is TRBV5-1; D may be TRBD2 (5 bases). CDR1 SGHRS and CDR2 YFSETQ come from the germline V gene. The CDR3 runs 13 residues. V shed 4 bases and J shed 4 bases, with 12 bases lying between them. CDR3 region: CASSPKGLYEQYF. CDR3 DNA sequence: TGCGCCAGCAGCCCGAAAGGACTTTACGAGCAGTACTTC.

The rearrangement joins TRBV27 to TRBJ1-1; 7 nucleotides agree with TRBD1. V dropped 4 bases and J dropped 5; count of bases not matched to a gene: 4. Germline-derived CDR1 and CDR2 are MNHEY and SMNVEV (reference sequence). The CDR3 has 13 amino acids. Here the CDR3 DNA reads TGTGCCAGCAGTTCCTACAGGGGAACTGAAGCTTTCTTT. Residues: CASSSYRGTEAFF.

The gene calls are TRBV11-3 and TRBJ2-5; 9 positions agree with TRBD2. V trimming: 5 bases; J trimming: 5 bases; junction bases outside the gene matches: 18. The CDR3 contains 18 residues. Germline V gives CDR1 SGHNT, CDR2 YENEEA. CDR3 protein: CASSSGVLSGGPTETQYF. For the CDR3, the DNA is TGTGCCAGCAGCAGCGGGGTCCTTAGCGGGGGACCCACCGAGACCCAGTACTTC. The whole variable domain, remainder taken from reference TRBV11-3 and TRBJ2-5, is EAGVVQSPRYKIIEKKQPVAFWCNPISGHNTLYWYLQNLGQGPELLIRYENEEAVDDSQLPKDRFSAERLKGVDSTLKIQPAELGDSAVYLCASSSGVLSGGPTETQYFGPGTRLLVL.

The V gene is TRBV9, the J gene TRBJ2-1; 7 bases map to TRBD2. The CDR3 contains 20 residues. The V segment lost 0 bases and the J segment 0 bases; nucleotides outside the gene matches: 15. Per germline, CDR1 SGDLS and CDR2 YYNGEE. CDR3 residues: CASSVEGGGASGHSYNEQFF. CDR3 nucleotides: TGTGCCAGCAGCGTAGAGGGAGGCGGAGCTAGCGGACACTCCTACAATGAGCAGTTCTTC.

The chain recombines TRBV25-1 with TRBJ2-3; D gene unclear. This CDR3 comprises 13 residues. In germline, CDR1 is MGHDK, CDR2 SYGVNS. V lost 4 bases to trimming and J lost 0 bases, with 5 bases between them. The CDR3 coding sequence is TGTGCCAGCAGTGCAACTAGCACAGATACGCAGTATTTT. Translation: CASSATSTDTQYF.

The rearrangement links TRBV11-3 to TRBJ2-3; 13 bases map to TRBD2. J gave up 6 bases and V 4 bases, and 13 bases lay outside the gene matches. Germline CDR1 and CDR2: SGHNT and YENEEA. The length of the CDR3 is 18 residues. CDR3: CASSSTGGTSGVYDTQYF. The CDR3 bases are TGTGCCAGCAGCTCGACGGGAGGGACTAGCGGGGTATACGATACGCAGTATTTT.

The chain links TRBV5-4 to TRBJ2-3, with 10 bases aligning to TRBD2. CDR1 is SGHNT, CDR2 YYREEE, per germline (reference sequence). This CDR3 region has 16 residues. The ends lost 0 bases at V and 5 bases at J; junction bases unmatched: 6. CDR3 nucleotides: TGTGCCAGCAGCTTGGCCGGTAGCGGGGGGATAGATACGCAGTATTTT. Translation: CASSLAGSGGIDTQYF.

The chain links TRBV9 to TRBJ2-2, with D possibly matching TRBD2 (5 bases). In germline, CDR1 is SGDLS, CDR2 YYNGEE. This CDR3 region has 16 residues. Between the trimmed V and J ends, which lost 2 bases and 7 bases, there was a span of 18 bases. The CDR3 spells CASSVETVGVIGELFF. The CDR3 DNA is TGTGCCAGCAGCGTCGAAACAGTCGGGGTTATCGGGGAGCTGTTTTTT.

The gene calls are TRBV28 and TRBJ2-7; TRBD2 might be the D (6 bases). Germline V gene lookup returns CDR1 MDHEN and CDR2 SYDVKM. Trimming removed 7 bases from V and 4 bases from J, with 17 bases in between. The CDR3 extends over 14 amino acids. The CDR3: CASTKGISGYEQYF. Here the CDR3 DNA reads TGTGCCAGCACTAAAGGGATTAGCGGATACGAGCAGTACTTC.

CDR3 in DNA: TGCGCCAGCAGTGATTACCAGGGATCGGCTGGAAACACCATATATTTT. It yields the protein CASSDYQGSAGNTIYF. The chain couples TRBV10-1 to TRBJ1-3, with D possibly matching TRBD1 (5 bases). Germline V lookup: CDR1 WNHNN, CDR2 SYGVQD (reference sequence). CDR3 length: 16 amino acids. Trimming removed 3 bases at V and 2 bases at J, with 14 bases between.

The chain recombines TRBV6-5 with TRBJ2-2; possibly TRBD1 for D (5 bases). Germline CDR1 and CDR2: MNHEY and SVGAGI. The CDR3 is made up of 16 amino acids. Deletions cut 2 bases from V and 0 bases from J, with 10 bases between. In nucleotides, the CDR3 is TGTGCCAGCAGTTACCTATCGACAGCGAACACCGGGGAGCTGTTTTTT. This encodes CASSYLSTANTGELFF.

This clone was seen once. This sequence joins TRBV2 and TRBJ2-4; D is perhaps TRBD1 (5 bases). The germline V and J ends were trimmed by 5 bases and 0 bases, with 14 bases remaining between them. CDR1 and CDR2 (germline): SNHLY, FYNNEI. The CDR3 has 16 residues. The CDR3 is CASSPRNRLAKNIQYF. For the CDR3, the DNA is TGTGCCAGCAGTCCACGCAACAGGCTAGCCAAAAACATTCAGTACTTC.

The chain carries TRBV5-1 and TRBJ1-4; D unresolved. V lost 0 bases and J lost 6, with 12 bases in between. This CDR3 contains 15 residues. The germline V gene has CDR1 SGHRS and CDR2 YFSETQ. Written as DNA, the CDR3 is TGCGCCAGCAGCTTGGTAGCCTCCTCGGATGAAAAACTGTTTTTT. Its protein product is CASSLVASSDEKLFF.

The rearrangement links TRBV6-5 to TRBJ2-7; possible D gene TRBD1, 6 bases. The CDR3 covers 14 residues. The V and J ends lost 0 bases and 3 bases respectively, with 9 bases between them. Germline loops: CDR1 MNHEY, CDR2 SVGAGI. For the CDR3, the DNA is TGTGCCAGCAGTTACTCCGGACAGATCTACGAGCAGTACTTC. It encodes CASSYSGQIYEQYF.

This clone showed up just once. This chain links TRBV3-1 (or the pseudogene TRBV3-2) with TRBJ2-1, with a tentative D call TRBD2 (6 bases). Trimming stripped 2 bases from V and 0 bases from J, with 8 bases between. Germline values: CDR1 LGHDT, CDR2 YNNKEL (reference sequence). This CDR3 has 15 residues. CDR3 nucleotide sequence: TGTGCCAGCAGCCAATTCGGGGGCTCCTACAATGAGCAGTTCTTC. Translation: CASSQFGGSYNEQFF.

This chain uses TRBV5-6 with TRBJ1-1, with D possibly matching TRBD1 (5 bases). CDR1 SGHDT and CDR2 YYEEEE come from the germline V gene. Trimming shortened V by 4 bases and J by 1 base, and 8 bases separated the two germline ends. The length of the CDR3 is 13 residues. CDR3 DNA: TGTGCCAGCAGCCCTGGGGCGAACACTGAAGCTTTCTTT. It is translated as CASSPGANTEAFF. The variable domain in full, with the rest retrieved from reference TRBV5-6 and TRBJ1-1, is DAGVTQSPTHLIKTRGQQVTLRCSPKSGHDTVSWYQQALGQGPQFIFQYYEEEERQRGNFPDRFSGHQFPNYSSELNVNALLLGDSALYLCASSPGANTEAFFGQGTRLTVV.

In this sample, this clone turned up a few times. This sequence joins TRBV5-4 and TRBJ1-6; 8 bases are shared with TRBD1. Germline trimming cut 4 bases from V and 9 bases from J; bases unmatched to any gene: 6. Germline V gene data show CDR1 as SGHNT and CDR2 as YYREEE (reference sequence). CDR3 size: 14 residues. The CDR3 sequence: CASSADRGSSPLHF. CDR3 coding DNA: TGTGCCAGCAGCGCCGACAGGGGATCTTCACCCCTCCACTTT.

The CDR3 is CASSLAGQGFNEKLFF. The CDR3 nucleotides are TGCGCCAGCAGCTTGGCCGGACAGGGTTTTAATGAAAAACTGTTTTTT. The chain recombines TRBV5-1 with TRBJ1-4, with 8 bases fitting TRBD1. The V and J ends lost 0 bases and 4 bases, in that order; junction bases with no gene match: 5. Germline V gene sequence: CDR1 SGHRS, CDR2 YFSETQ. The CDR3 is 16 residues long.

This chain connects TRBV19 to TRBJ1-6; 7 bases are a match to TRBD1. This CDR3 contains 16 residues. The germline CDR1 and CDR2 sequences are LNHDA and SQIVND (reference sequence). The V segment lost 7 bases and the J segment 4 bases; nucleotides outside the gene matches: 10. Here the CDR3 DNA reads TGTGCCAGTACCGACAGGGAGCTGGGATATAATTCACCCCTCCACTTT. Translation: CASTDRELGYNSPLHF.

The J gene is TRBJ1-6, the V gene TRBV7-2, with D unclear. The CDR3 is made up of 15 amino acids. Germline CDR1 is SGHTA and CDR2 is FQGNSA. V shed 3 bases and J shed 3 bases, with 9 bases lying between them. The CDR3 is CASSLQANYNSPLHF. In nucleotides, the CDR3 is TGTGCCAGCAGCTTGCAGGCTAACTATAATTCACCCCTCCACTTT.

This chain uses TRBV12-3 or TRBV12-4 with TRBJ2-2, with D perhaps matching TRBD1 (6 bases). V lost 3 bases to trimming and J lost 10 bases, with 9 bases between them. This CDR3 region has 12 residues. Here the CDR3 reads CASSFTGMELFF. DNA for the CDR3: TGTGCCAGCAGTTTTACAGGGATGGAGCTGTTTTTT.

V is TRBV7-3 and J is TRBJ2-2; 7 bases fit TRBD1. The CDR3 contains 15 residues. The germline V gene has CDR1 SGHTA and CDR2 FQGTGA. Trimming at V came to 2 bases and at J to 0 bases, leaving 0 bases not matched to a gene. The CDR3 DNA follows: TGTGCCAGCAGCTTAGGGACAGCGAACACCGGGGAGCTGTTTTTT. It yields the protein CASSLGTANTGELFF.

This chain links TRBV11-3 with TRBJ2-7, with a tentative D call TRBD1 (5 bases). The germline V and J ends were trimmed by 1 base and 3 bases, with 7 bases remaining between them. Germline CDR1 SGHNT, CDR2 YENEEA. This CDR3 is 13 amino acids long. The CDR3 nucleotides are TGTGCCAGCAGCTTAGCGGACAACTACGAGCAGTACTTC. Protein sequence: CASSLADNYEQYF.